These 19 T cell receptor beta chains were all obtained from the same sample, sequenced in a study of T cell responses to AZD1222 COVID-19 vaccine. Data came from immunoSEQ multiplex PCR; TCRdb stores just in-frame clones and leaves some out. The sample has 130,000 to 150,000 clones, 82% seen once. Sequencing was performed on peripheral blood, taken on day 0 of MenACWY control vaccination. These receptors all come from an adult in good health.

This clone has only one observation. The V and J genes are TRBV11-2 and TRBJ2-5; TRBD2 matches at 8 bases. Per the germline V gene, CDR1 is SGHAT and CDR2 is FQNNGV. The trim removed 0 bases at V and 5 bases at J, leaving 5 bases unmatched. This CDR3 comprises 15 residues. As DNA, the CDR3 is TGTGCCAGCAGCTTAGAGAGGACTAGCACGGAGACCCAGTACTTC. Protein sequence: CASSLERTSTETQYF.

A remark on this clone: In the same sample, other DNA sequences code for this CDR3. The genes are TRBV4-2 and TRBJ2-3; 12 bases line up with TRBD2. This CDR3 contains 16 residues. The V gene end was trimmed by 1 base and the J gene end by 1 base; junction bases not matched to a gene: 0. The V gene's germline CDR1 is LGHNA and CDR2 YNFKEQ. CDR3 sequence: CASSQGTSGGTDTQYF. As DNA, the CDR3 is TGTGCCAGCAGCCAAGGGACTAGCGGGGGCACAGATACGCAGTATTTT.

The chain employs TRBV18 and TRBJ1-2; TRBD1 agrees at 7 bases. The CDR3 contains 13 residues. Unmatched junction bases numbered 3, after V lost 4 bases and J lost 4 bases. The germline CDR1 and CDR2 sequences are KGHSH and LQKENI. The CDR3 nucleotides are TGTGCCAGCTCACTCCGGGACAGCTATGGCTACACCTTC. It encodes CASSLRDSYGYTF.

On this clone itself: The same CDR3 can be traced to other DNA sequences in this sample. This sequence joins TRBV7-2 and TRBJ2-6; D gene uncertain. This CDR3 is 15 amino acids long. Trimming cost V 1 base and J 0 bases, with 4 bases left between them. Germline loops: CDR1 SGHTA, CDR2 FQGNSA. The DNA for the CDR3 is TGTGCCAGCAGCTTAGGGGGCTCTGGGGCCAACGTCCTGACTTTC. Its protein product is CASSLGGSGANVLTF.

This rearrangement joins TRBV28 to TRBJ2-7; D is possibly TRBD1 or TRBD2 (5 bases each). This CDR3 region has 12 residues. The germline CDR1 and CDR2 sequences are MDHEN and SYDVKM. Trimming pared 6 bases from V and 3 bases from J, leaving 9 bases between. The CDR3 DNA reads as TGTGCCAGCAGGTCAGGGAGCTACGAGCAGTACGTC. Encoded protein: CASRSGSYEQYV.

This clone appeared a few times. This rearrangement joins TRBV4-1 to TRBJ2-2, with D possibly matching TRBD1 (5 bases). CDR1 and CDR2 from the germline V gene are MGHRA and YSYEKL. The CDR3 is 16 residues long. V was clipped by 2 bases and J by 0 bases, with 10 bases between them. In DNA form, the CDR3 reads TGCGCCAGCAGCCAAAAACAGGTCTCGAACACCGGGGAGCTGTTTTTT. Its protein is CASSQKQVSNTGELFF.

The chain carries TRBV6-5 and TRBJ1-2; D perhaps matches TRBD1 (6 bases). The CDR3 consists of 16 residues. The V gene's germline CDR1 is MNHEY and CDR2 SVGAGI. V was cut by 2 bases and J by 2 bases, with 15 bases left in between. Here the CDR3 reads CASSYLYREKNYGYTF. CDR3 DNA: TGTGCCAGCAGTTACCTGTACAGGGAAAAGAACTATGGCTACACCTTC.

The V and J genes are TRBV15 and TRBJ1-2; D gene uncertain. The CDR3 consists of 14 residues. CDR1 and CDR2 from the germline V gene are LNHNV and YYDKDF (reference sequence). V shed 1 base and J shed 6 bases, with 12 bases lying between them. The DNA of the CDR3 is TGTGCCACCAGCAGAGGGGCTATTGATCATGGCTACACCTTC. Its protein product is CATSRGAIDHGYTF.

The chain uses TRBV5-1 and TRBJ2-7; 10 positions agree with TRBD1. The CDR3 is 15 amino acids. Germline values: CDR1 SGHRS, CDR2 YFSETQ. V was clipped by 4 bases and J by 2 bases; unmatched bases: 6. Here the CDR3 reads CASSKRQGAAYEQYF. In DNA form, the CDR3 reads TGCGCCAGCAGCAAACGACAGGGGGCGGCCTACGAGCAGTACTTC.

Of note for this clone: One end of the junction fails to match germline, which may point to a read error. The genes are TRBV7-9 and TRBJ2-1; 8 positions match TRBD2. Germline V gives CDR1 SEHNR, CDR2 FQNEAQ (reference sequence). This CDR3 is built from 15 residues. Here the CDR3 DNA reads TGTGCCAGCAGCTTAACTAGCGGTTCCTTCAATGAGCAGTTCTTC. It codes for CASSLTSGSFNEQFF.

CDR3 in amino acids: CASSRTSGISSTDTQYF. The CDR3 bases are TGCGCCAGCAGCCGGACTAGCGGGATTTCTAGCACAGATACGCAGTATTTT. This rearrangement joins TRBV5-1 to TRBJ2-3; the match to TRBD2 covers 12 bases. The V gene's germline CDR1 is SGHRS and CDR2 YFSETQ. The CDR3 consists of 17 residues. Trimming at V came to 4 bases and at J to 0 bases, leaving 6 bases not matched to a gene.

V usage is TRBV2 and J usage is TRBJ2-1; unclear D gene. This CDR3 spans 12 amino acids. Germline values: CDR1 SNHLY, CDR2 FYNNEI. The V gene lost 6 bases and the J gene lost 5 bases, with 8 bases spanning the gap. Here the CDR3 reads CASRLGNNEQFF. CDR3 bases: TGTGCCAGCAGGTTAGGAAACAATGAGCAGTTCTTC. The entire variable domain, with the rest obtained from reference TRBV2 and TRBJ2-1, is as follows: EPEVTQTPSHQVTQMGQEVILRCVPISNHLYFYWYRQILGQKVEFLVSFYNNEISEKSEIFDDQFSVERPDGSNFTLKIRSTKLEDSAMYFCASRLGNNEQFFGPGTRLTVL.

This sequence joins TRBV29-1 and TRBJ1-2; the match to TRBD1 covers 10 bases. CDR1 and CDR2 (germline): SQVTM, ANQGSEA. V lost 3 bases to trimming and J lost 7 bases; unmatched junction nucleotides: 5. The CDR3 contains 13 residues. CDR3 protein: CSVEGQGSPGYTF. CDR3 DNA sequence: TGCAGCGTTGAGGGACAGGGGAGTCCTGGCTACACCTTC.

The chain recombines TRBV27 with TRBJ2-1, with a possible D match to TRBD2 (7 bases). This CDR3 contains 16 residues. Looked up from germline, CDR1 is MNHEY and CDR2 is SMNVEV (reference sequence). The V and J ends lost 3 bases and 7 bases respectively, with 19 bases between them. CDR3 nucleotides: TGTGCCAGCAGTTTGCGGGACTACCTAGGGGGGAATGAGCAGTTCTTC. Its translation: CASSLRDYLGGNEQFF.

The CDR3 bases are TGTGCCAGCGACTTCGGACAGGCCAGGGGAAACACCATATATTTT. This encodes CASDFGQARGNTIYF. This chain links TRBV5-5 with TRBJ1-3, with 7 bases lining up with TRBD1. V lost 7 bases, J lost 4 bases, and 11 bases stayed unmatched. Germline V gene lookup returns CDR1 SGHKS and CDR2 YYEKEE (reference sequence). This CDR3 has 15 residues.

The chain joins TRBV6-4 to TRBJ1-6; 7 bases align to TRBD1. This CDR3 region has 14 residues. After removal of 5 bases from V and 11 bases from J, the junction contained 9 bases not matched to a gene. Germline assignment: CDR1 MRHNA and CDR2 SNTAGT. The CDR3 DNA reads TGTGCCAGCAGTCCCGACAGGGCCGGGGCACCCCTCCACTTT. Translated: CASSPDRAGAPLHF.

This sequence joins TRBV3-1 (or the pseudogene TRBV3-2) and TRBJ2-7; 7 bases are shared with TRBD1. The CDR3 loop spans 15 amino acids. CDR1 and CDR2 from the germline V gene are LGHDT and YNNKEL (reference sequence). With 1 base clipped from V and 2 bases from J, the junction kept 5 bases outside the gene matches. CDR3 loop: CASSQGSGGPYEQYF. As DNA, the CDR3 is TGTGCCAGCAGCCAAGGTTCAGGGGGACCCTACGAGCAGTACTTC.

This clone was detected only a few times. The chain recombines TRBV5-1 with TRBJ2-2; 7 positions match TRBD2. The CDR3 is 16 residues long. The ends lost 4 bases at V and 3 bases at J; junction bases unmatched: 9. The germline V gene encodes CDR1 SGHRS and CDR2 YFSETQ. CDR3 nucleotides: TGCGCCAGCAGCCCCCGGGGGGACGTCGACACCGGGGAGCTGTTTTTT. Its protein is CASSPRGDVDTGELFF.

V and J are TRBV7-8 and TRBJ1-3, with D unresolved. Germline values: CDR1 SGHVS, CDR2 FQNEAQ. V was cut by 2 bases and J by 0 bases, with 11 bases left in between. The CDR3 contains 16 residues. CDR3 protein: CASSLTVLYSGNTIYF. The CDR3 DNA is TGTGCCAGCAGCTTAACCGTACTCTACTCTGGAAACACCATATATTTT.